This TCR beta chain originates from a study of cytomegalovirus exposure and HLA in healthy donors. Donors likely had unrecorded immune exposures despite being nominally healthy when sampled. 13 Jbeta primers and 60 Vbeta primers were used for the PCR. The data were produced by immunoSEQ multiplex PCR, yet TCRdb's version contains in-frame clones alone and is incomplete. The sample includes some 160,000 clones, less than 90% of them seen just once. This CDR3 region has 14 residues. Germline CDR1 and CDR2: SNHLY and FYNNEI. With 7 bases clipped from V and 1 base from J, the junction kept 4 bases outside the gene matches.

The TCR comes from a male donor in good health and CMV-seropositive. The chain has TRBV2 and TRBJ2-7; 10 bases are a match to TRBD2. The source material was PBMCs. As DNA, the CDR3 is TGTGCCAGCACCGGGACTAGCGCTTCCTACGAGCAGTACTTC. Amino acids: CASTGTSASYEQYF.